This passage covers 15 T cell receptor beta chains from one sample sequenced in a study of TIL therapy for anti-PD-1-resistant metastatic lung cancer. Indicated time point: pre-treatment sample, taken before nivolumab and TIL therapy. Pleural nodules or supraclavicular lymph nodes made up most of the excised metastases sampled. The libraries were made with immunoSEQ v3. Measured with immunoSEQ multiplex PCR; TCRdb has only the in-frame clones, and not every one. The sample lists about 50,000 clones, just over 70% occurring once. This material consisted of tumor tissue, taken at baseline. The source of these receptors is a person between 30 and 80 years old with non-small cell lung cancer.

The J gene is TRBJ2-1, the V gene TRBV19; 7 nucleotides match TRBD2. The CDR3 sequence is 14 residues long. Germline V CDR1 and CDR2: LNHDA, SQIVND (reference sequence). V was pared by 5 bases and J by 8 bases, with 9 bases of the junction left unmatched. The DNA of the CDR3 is TGTGCCAGTAGTGCTTCCGGGACTAAATATGAGCAGTTCTTC. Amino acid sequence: CASSASGTKYEQFF.

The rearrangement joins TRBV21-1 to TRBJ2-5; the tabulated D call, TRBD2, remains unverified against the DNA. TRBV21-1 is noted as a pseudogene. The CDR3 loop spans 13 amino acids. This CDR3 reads CASSNRGEETQYF. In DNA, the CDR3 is TGTGCCAGCAGCAACCGGGGGGAGGAGACCCAGTACTTC.

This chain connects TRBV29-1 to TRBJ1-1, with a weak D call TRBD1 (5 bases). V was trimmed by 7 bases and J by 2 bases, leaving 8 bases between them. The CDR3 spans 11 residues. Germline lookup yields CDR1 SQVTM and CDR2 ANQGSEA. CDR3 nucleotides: TGCAGCGGAGGGGACAACACTGAAGCTTTCTTT. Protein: CSGGDNTEAFF.

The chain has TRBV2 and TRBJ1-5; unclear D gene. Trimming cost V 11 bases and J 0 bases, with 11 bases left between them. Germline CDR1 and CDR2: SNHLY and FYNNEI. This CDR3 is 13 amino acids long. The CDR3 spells CALRRDSNQPQHF. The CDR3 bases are TGTGCCCTCCGTAGGGATAGCAATCAGCCCCAGCATTTT.

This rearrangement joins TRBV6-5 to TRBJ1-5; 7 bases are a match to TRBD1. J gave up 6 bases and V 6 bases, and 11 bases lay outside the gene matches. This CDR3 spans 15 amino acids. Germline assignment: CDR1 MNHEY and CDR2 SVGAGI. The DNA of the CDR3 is TGTGCCAGCAGGCAGACAAGGGGGCGAGGTCAGCCCCAGCATTTT. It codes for CASRQTRGRGQPQHF.

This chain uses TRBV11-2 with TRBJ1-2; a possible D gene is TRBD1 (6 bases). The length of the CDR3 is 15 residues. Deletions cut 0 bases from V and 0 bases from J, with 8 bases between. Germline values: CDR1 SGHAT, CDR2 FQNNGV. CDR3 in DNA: TGTGCCAGCAGCTTAGAACAGGGACCTAACTATGGCTACACCTTC. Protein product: CASSLEQGPNYGYTF.

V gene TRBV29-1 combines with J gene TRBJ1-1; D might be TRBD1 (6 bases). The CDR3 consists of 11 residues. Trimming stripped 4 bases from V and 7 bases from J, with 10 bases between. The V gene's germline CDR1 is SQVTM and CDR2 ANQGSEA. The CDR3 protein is CSVVGGSEAFF. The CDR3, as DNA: TGCAGCGTTGTCGGGGGCAGTGAAGCTTTCTTT.

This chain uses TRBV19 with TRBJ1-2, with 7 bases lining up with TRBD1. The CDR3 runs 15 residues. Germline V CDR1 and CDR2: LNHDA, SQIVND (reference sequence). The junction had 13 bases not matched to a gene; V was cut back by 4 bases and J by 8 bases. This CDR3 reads CASSSRGTNLDGYTF. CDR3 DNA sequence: TGTGCCAGTAGTAGCAGGGGGACCAACTTGGACGGCTACACCTTC.

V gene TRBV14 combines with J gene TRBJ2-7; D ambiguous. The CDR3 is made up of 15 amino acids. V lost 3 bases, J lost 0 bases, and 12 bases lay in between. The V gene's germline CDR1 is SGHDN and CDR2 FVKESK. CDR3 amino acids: CASSHYDAISYEQYF. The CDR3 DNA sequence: TGTGCCAGCAGCCACTATGACGCCATCTCCTACGAGCAGTACTTC.

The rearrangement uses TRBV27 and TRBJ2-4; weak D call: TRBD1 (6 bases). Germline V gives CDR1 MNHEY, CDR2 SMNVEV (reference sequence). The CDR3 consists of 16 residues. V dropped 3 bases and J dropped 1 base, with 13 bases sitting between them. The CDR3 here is CASSLLGAGAKNIQYF. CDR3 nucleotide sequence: TGTGCCAGCAGTTTGTTGGGGGCAGGTGCCAAAAACATTCAGTACTTC.

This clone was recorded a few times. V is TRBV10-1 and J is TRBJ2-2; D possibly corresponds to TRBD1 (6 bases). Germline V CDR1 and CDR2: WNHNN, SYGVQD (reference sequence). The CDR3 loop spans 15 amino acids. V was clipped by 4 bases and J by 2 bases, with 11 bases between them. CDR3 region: CASSASRGNTGELFF. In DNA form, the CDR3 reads TGCGCCAGCAGTGCGAGCAGGGGTAACACCGGGGAGCTGTTTTTT.

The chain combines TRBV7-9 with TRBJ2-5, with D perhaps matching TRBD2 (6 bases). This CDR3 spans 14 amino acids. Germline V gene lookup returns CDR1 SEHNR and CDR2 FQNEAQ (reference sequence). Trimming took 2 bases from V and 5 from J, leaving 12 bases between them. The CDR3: CASSLPLADETQYF. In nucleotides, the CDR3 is TGTGCCAGCAGCTTACCACTAGCTGATGAGACCCAGTACTTC.

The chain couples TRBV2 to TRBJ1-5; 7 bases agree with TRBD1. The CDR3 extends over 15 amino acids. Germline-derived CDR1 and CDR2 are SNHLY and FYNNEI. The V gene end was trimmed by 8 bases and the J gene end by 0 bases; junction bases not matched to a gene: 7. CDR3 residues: CASGTGTASNQPQHF. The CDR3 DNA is TGTGCCAGCGGAACCGGGACAGCTAGCAATCAGCCCCAGCATTTT.

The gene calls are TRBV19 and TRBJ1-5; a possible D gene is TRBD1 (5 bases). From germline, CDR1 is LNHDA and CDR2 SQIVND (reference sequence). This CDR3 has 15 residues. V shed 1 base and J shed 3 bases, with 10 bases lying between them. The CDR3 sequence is CASSIVSGHNQPQHF. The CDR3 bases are TGTGCCAGTAGTATAGTCTCAGGGCACAATCAGCCCCAGCATTTT.

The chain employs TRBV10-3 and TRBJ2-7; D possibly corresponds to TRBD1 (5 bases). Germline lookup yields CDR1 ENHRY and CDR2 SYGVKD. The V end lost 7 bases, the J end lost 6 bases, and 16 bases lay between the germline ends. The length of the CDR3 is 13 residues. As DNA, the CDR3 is TGTGCCATCACCGGACAAATTCACGGCGAGCAGTACTTC. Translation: CAITGQIHGEQYF.